These 14 T cell receptor beta chains were all obtained from the same sample, sequenced in a study of T cell clonality in common variable immunodeficiency. Generated by immunoSEQ multiplex PCR, the TCRdb table keeps only in-frame clones and is missing some. Listed for the sample are about 34,000 clones, none seen a single time. Sequencing was performed on peripheral blood mononuclear cells. These receptors were obtained from a person aged 18 to 75 in good health.

This clone was observed many times. The DNA ends 3 residues before the CDR3 does, and the rest of the CDR3 is filled in from the germline J gene. J is TRBJ2-1 and V is TRBV5-1; 8 nucleotides line up with TRBD2. The V gene's germline CDR1 is SGHRS and CDR2 YFSETQ. The CDR3 contains 15 residues. V was pared by 0 bases and J by 4 bases, with 3 bases of the junction left unmatched. CDR3 DNA (partial): TGCGCCAGCAGCTTGGGGGCTAGCGGGTACAATGAG. As protein: CASSLGASGYNE. The CDR3 in full is CASSLGASGYNEQFF.

This clone was recorded many times. The read ends 3 residues shy of where the CDR3 ends; the end is completed using the germline J gene. The chain couples TRBV28 to TRBJ1-1; D not certain. Germline V gives CDR1 MDHEN, CDR2 SYDVKM. The length of the CDR3 is 13 residues. V was cut by 1 base and J by 0 bases, with 3 bases left in between. CDR3 bases read: TGTGCCAGCAGTTTATCAGTGAACACTGAA. Translated: CASSLSVNTE. The CDR3 as a whole reads CASSLSVNTEAFF. The full variable domain, with the rest looked up from reference TRBV28 and TRBJ1-1, is DVKVTQSSRYLVKRTGEKVFLECVQDMDHENMFWYRQDPGLGLRLIYFSYDVKMKEKGDIPEGYSVSREKKERFSLILESASTNQTSMYLCASSLSVNTEAFFGQGTRLTVV.

This clone was seen repeatedly, ten times or more. The CDR3 goes on 3 residues after the read ends, and that part is filled in from the germline J gene. The chain employs TRBV28 and TRBJ1-4, with TRBD1 matching 7 bases. This CDR3 is built from 16 residues. Germline CDR1 reads MDHEN; CDR2 reads SYDVKM. V shed 4 bases, J shed 3 bases, and the junction held 8 bases outside the gene matches. The CDR3 sequence: CASSSTDRVPNEKLFF. Partial CDR3 DNA: TGTGCCAGCAGTTCCACCGACAGGGTCCCTAATGAAAAA.

This clone was counted at least ten times. The CDR3 extends 3 residues past the end of the read, so its final part is completed from the germline J gene. The chain recombines TRBV12-3 or TRBV12-4 with TRBJ2-6; no definite D call. The CDR3 length is 16 residues. V was pared by 3 bases and J by 0 bases, with 9 bases between. Incomplete CDR3 DNA: TGTGCCAGCAGTTTGCCAGGTCGCTCTGGGGCCAACGTC. As protein: CASSLPGRSGANV. The complete CDR3 protein is CASSLPGRSGANVLTF.

At least ten counts were recorded for this clone. Sequencing ends 3 residues short of the CDR3 end; the germline J gene provides the rest. The chain uses TRBV10-3 and TRBJ2-7, with 12 bases fitting TRBD2. J gave up 3 bases and V 0 bases, and 0 bases lay outside the gene matches. The germline V gene encodes CDR1 ENHRY and CDR2 SYGVKD. The CDR3 extends over 15 amino acids. The CDR3 bases that were read are TGTGCCATCAGTGAGTCGACTAGCGGGAGCTACGAG. Translated: CAISESTSGSYE. In full, the CDR3 reads CAISESTSGSYEQYF.

This clone was counted ten times or more. The CDR3 end is not reached by the read, which stops 3 residues before it; the germline J gene fills it in. This chain uses TRBV20-1 with TRBJ2-1; possible D gene TRBD2, 5 bases. The CDR3 length is 14 residues. Germline assignment: CDR1 DFQATT and CDR2 SNEGSKA (reference sequence). V was shortened by 6 bases and J by 0 bases, with 12 bases between the two germline ends. This chain's CDR3 is CSAGTTSSYNEQFF. CDR3 DNA (partial): TGCAGTGCCGGTACAACTAGCTCCTACAATGAG.

This clone was observed a few times. The read comes to an end 3 residues before the CDR3 does, leaving the germline J gene to fill in the end. This sequence joins TRBV13 and TRBJ1-1, with 9 bases fitting TRBD1. Germline loops: CDR1 PRHDT, CDR2 FYEKMQ (reference sequence). V was pared by 5 bases and J by 3 bases, with 4 bases of the junction left unmatched. This CDR3 is built from 14 residues. The CDR3 spells CASSEGQGDTEAFF. The covered CDR3 bases are TGTGCCAGCAGCGAGGGACAGGGAGACACTGAA.

This clone has at least ten counts. The observed sequence ends 3 residues before the CDR3 terminus, with the missing tail filled in from the germline J gene. The chain recombines TRBV20-1 with TRBJ2-5; tentative D call: TRBD1 (6 bases). Per germline, CDR1 DFQATT and CDR2 SNEGSKA (reference sequence). This CDR3 contains 15 residues. The ends were cut back, 0 bases at V and 4 bases at J, with 15 bases in the middle. Incomplete CDR3 DNA: TGCAGTGCTAGAGATCGGTGGATAGGGGGAGAGACC. It specifies CSARDRWIGGET. The entire CDR3 is CSARDRWIGGETQYF.

This clone was found many times. The read comes to an end 3 residues before the CDR3 does, leaving the germline J gene to fill in the end. J is TRBJ1-2 and V is TRBV28; D uncertain. Germline loops: CDR1 MDHEN, CDR2 SYDVKM. V was shortened by 2 bases and J by 5 bases, with 3 bases between the two germline ends. The CDR3 covers 11 residues. The chain's CDR3 is CASSLRYGYTF. Incomplete CDR3 DNA: TGTGCCAGCAGTTTACGGTATGGC.

There are a few counts of this clone. Read data end 3 residues before the CDR3 end; the end is taken from the germline J gene. V usage is TRBV19 and J usage is TRBJ2-7; weak D call: TRBD1 (6 bases). The CDR3 is 14 residues long. V was trimmed by 7 bases and J by 6 bases, leaving 19 bases between them. Germline V gives CDR1 LNHDA, CDR2 SQIVND (reference sequence). CDR3 DNA, as far as it was read: TGTGCCAGTAAACCTCCAGGGGTCCGTTCCGAG. Translating it yields CASKPPGVRSE. The CDR3 in full is CASKPPGVRSEQYF.

This clone has a count of ten or more. The DNA ends 3 residues before the CDR3 does, and the rest of the CDR3 is filled in from the germline J gene. The chain uses TRBV14 and TRBJ1-2; no definite D call. CDR1 is SGHDN and CDR2 is FVKESK in the germline V gene. The CDR3 runs to 14 residues. The V end lost 0 bases, the J end lost 7 bases, and 12 bases lay between the germline ends. The DNA read from the CDR3 is TGTGCCAGCAGCCAAGATCGACGGGTTTTTGGC. This gives the protein CASSQDRRVFG. The whole CDR3 is CASSQDRRVFGYTF.

This clone came up many times. The read is 3 residues too short to cover the CDR3 end, so that end is filled in from the germline J gene. The gene calls are TRBV20-1 and TRBJ2-1; 12 bases are shared with TRBD2. In germline, CDR1 is DFQATT, CDR2 SNEGSKA (reference sequence). This CDR3 comprises 15 residues. Germline trimming cut 6 bases from V and 7 bases from J; bases unmatched to any gene: 10. The CDR3 loop is CSATEGTSGYNEQFF. The CDR3 bases that were read are TGCAGTGCAACCGAGGGGACTAGCGGGTATAATGAG.

In this sample, this clone turned up many times. The read ends 3 residues shy of where the CDR3 ends; the end is completed using the germline J gene. V gene TRBV18 combines with J gene TRBJ1-1; no clear D gene. This CDR3 spans 12 amino acids. Per the germline V gene, CDR1 is KGHSH and CDR2 is LQKENI. The sequenced part of the CDR3 DNA is TGTGCCAGCTCACCGCTAGGCCTAGAA. This encodes CASSPLGLE. The CDR3, in full, reads CASSPLGLEAFF.

This clone was picked up many times. The read comes to an end 3 residues before the CDR3 does, leaving the germline J gene to fill in the end. This sequence joins TRBV2 and TRBJ2-1, with 8 bases matching TRBD2. The junction had 8 bases not matched to a gene; V was cut back by 2 bases and J by 8 bases. The CDR3 contains 15 residues. Germline loops: CDR1 SNHLY, CDR2 FYNNEI. CDR3 protein: CASSERLAGNHEQFF. Partial CDR3 DNA: TGTGCCAGCAGTGAACGGCTAGCGGGTAACCATGAG.